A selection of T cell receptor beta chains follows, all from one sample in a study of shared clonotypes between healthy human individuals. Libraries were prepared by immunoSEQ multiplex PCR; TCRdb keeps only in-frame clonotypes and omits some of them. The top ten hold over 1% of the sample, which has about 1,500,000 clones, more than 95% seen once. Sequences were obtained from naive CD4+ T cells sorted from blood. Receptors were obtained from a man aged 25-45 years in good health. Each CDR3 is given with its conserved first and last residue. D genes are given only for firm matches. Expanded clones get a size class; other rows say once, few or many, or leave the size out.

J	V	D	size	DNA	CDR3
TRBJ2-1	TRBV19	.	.	TGTGCCAGTAGTATACCCCGTCGGTCCTACAATGAGCAGTTCTTC	CASSIPRRSYNEQFF
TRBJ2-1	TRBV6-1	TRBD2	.	TGTGCCACCAGTACCGGACTAGCGGGAAGAGATGAGCAGTTCTTC	CATSTGLAGRDEQFF
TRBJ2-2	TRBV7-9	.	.	TGTGCCAGCAGTGGGGAGCTGTTTTTT	CASSGELFF
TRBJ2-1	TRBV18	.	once	TGTGCCAGCTCACCATACCTCTTCTCGGGACAGCCGGCGGGAGAGGGGACTTTGACGTTCTTC	CASSPYLFSGQPAGEGTLTFF
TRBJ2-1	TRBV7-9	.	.	TGTGCCAGCGGAGAATACAATGAGCAGTTCTTC	CASGEYNEQFF
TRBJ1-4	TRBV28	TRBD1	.	TGTGCCAGCAGTTCCCGGGACAGGGGTGAAAAACTGTTTTTT	CASSSRDRGEKLFF
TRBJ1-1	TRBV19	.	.	TGTGCCAGTAAAGTAGGGTCTGAAGCTTTCTTT	CASKVGSEAFF
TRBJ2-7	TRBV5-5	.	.	TGTGCCAGCAGCTTCAGCTACGAGCAGTACTTC	CASSFSYEQYF
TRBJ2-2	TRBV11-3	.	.	TGTGCCAGCAGCTTAGTAGCGCGCACCGGGGAGCTGTTTTTT	CASSLVARTGELFF
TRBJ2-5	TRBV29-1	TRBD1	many	TGCAGCGTTGAAATGGACAGGGGGCGCACAGAGACCCAGTACTTC	CSVEMDRGRTETQYF
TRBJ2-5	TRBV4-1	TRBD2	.	TGCGCCAGCAGCCAAGAACTAGCGGGAGCGGTAGAGACCCAGTACTTC	CASSQELAGAVETQYF
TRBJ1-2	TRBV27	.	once	TGTGCCAGCAGTGCTACAGGGTTCGGTGGCTACACCTTC	CASSATGFGGYTF
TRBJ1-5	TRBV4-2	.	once	TGTGCCAGCAGCCAAGATACATTCGGTAGCAATCAGCCCCAGCATTTT	CASSQDTFGSNQPQHF
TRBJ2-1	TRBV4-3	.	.	TGCGCCAGCAGCCAAGATTTGCCGACCCGCAAATTGAATGAGCAGTTCTTC	CASSQDLPTRKLNEQFF
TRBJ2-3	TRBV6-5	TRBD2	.	TGTGCCAGCAGTTACAGGAGCGGGGCGCAGTATTTT	CASSYRSGAQYF
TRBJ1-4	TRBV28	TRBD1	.	TGTGCCAGCAATACAGGGGGGTCGAATGAAAAACTGTTTTTT	CASNTGGSNEKLFF
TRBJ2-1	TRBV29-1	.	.	TGCAGCCTCCGGGGCCGCTCTCAGGGCCACAATGAGCAGTTCTTC	CSLRGRSQGHNEQFF
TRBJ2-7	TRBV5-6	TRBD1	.	TGTGCCAGCAGGTCACTTAGGACAGGACTTACCTACGAGCAGTACTTC	CASRSLRTGLTYEQYF
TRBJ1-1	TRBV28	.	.	TGTGCCAGCATCCACCTCCCGGACCTCGAAGCTTTCTTT	CASIHLPDLEAFF
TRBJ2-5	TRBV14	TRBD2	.	TGTGCCAGCAGCCCACTAGCGGGAGTCGAGACCCAGTACTTC	CASSPLAGVETQYF
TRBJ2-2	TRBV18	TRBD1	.	TGTGCCAGCTCTCCAAGTGGGACAGGGTTCGCCGGGGAGCTGTTTTTT	CASSPSGTGFAGELFF
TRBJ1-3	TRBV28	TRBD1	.	TGTGCCAGCAGAAAGACAGGGTTGCTGAACACCATATATTTT	CASRKTGLLNTIYF
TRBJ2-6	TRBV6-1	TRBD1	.	TGTGCCAGCAGTGAATCGGGACAGGGGGTAGCCGGGGCCAACGTCCTGACTTTC	CASSESGQGVAGANVLTF
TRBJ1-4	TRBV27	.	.	TGTGCCAGCAAACCAATTCAAAGTGATAATGAAAAACTGTTTTTT	CASKPIQSDNEKLFF
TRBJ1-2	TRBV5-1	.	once	TGCGCCAGCAGCTTGGCCGGAGTGGATGGCTACACCTTC	CASSLAGVDGYTF
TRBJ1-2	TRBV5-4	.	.	TGTGCCAGCGGATCGGCAGCCGCTAACTATGGCTACACCTTC	CASGSAAANYGYTF